Shown below are 5 T cell receptor beta chains from a single sample sequenced in a study of PD-1 blockade in classical Hodgkin lymphoma. Following autologous stem cell transplantation, relapse occurred in every patient, and exposure to brentuximab vedotin varied. The repertoire was sequenced with immunoSEQ multiplex PCR; TCRdb's copy has only in-frame clones and lacks some. The sample consists of 20,000 to 30,000 clones, approximately 81% of them appearing once. This material consisted of peripheral blood mononuclear cells (PBMCs), taken before the second cycle of nivolumab. These receptors all come from a human donor with classical Hodgkin lymphoma.

In this sample, this clone turned up once. The V call is TRBV20-1, the J call TRBJ2-3; D gene uncertain. This CDR3 has 11 amino acids. Germline CDR1 DFQATT, CDR2 SNEGSKA (reference sequence). The germline V and J ends were trimmed by 3 bases and 6 bases, with 7 bases remaining between them. The CDR3 sequence: CSARIADTQYF. Written as DNA, the CDR3 is TGCAGTGCTAGGATCGCCGATACGCAGTATTTT.

The CDR3 region has the DNA TGCAGCGTTGAAGATCGACGTAAGCAGTACTTC. Protein sequence: CSVEDRRKQYF. The J gene is TRBJ2-7, the V gene TRBV29-1; D gene ambiguous. CDR3 size: 11 residues. V lost 0 bases and J lost 8, with 8 bases in between. Germline V gene data show CDR1 as SQVTM and CDR2 as ANQGSEA.

This chain links TRBV6-5 with TRBJ2-7, with D tentatively TRBD2 (5 bases). CDR3 size: 14 residues. Trimming took off 6 bases at V and 2 bases at J, with 14 bases between the two ends. Germline CDR1 MNHEY, CDR2 SVGAGI. The DNA of the CDR3 is TGTGCCAGCAGATCCAGCGCCGGGACCTACGAGCAGTACTTC. As protein: CASRSSAGTYEQYF.

Details on this clone: The sample holds other DNA sequences that translate to the same CDR3. The rearrangement uses TRBV5-1 and TRBJ1-1, with D tentatively TRBD1 (5 bases). V was pared by 0 bases and J by 3 bases, with 6 bases between. The germline V gene encodes CDR1 SGHRS and CDR2 YFSETQ. The CDR3 runs 13 residues. The CDR3 is CASSLVGDTEAFF. In nucleotides, the CDR3 is TGCGCCAGCAGCTTGGTGGGGGACACTGAAGCTTTCTTT.

The chain couples TRBV6-9 to TRBJ1-1; no clear D. CDR1 and CDR2 (germline): MNHGY, SVAAGI. The ends were cut back, 6 bases at V and 8 bases at J, with 13 bases in the middle. CDR3 size: 12 residues. The CDR3 loop reads CASSRPLLEAFF. In DNA form, the CDR3 reads TGTGCCAGCAGCCGGCCCCTTTTGGAAGCTTTCTTT.